This T cell receptor (beta chain) came from a study of T-cell reconstitution after alpha-beta-depleted transplantation in children (dated by TCRdb to about 2016). With respect to the entire study: The study quantitatively tracked T-cell immune reconstitution after TCRalphabeta/CD19-depleted allogeneic hematopoietic cell transplantation in children using TCR repertoire profiling. General conclusions and limits of the study: The apparently early recovery of alphabetaT-cell counts about two months after transplant reportedly depended on only several hundred rapidly expanded clones that came from non-depleted graft cells. The high TCRbeta diversity at day 60 in some patients was ascribed to recipient T cells and intrathymic progenitors that had survived conditioning. Hyperexpanded clone frequencies declined over subsequent months; after one year, T-cell counts and TCRbeta diversity were mostly attributed to newly produced T cells.

Reading the label with the study, this specimen's treatment or condition is: allogeneic hematopoietic cell transplantation with graft depleted of TCRalphabeta T cells and CD19 B cells. TCRalphabeta/CD19-depleted allogeneic hematopoietic cell grafts were given to the transplant recipients, all of whom were children. Preparation of the library involved PCR. The sequencer was an Illumina HiSeq 2500. To normalize quantification of the TCRbeta repertoire, the TCR libraries were built with molecular barcoding that relied on unique molecular identifiers. TCRdb ran its own pipeline on the public reads, namely fastp trimming at Q25 and MiXCR clone calling, and kept in-frame beta chains. For every CDR3 protein sequence, its rows merge into one entry that carries the most common genes and DNA. Within this sample are around 300,000 distinct CDR3 sequences, with around 10% of them counted one time only. The top ten clonotypes cover around 7.6% of the sample.

This clonotype was detected many times. There is no known antigen for this receptor. Base qualities are not provided; no much larger clone lies one nucleotide away. The germline ends are 10 bases apart after V is trimmed by 1 base and J by 9 bases. From its cysteine to its phenylalanine, the CDR3 spans 14 amino acids. Solely the CDR3 DNA is kept, with 42 bases framed from the first base. As encoded in the germline V gene, CDR1 is MDHEN while CDR2 is SYDVKM. The TCR sequence derives from a boy under two years old with acute myeloid leukemia, due to receive a stem cell transplant. The V gene is TRBV28 and the J gene is TRBJ1-6, with no reliable assignment of the D segment. Sequenced here: PBMCs, sampled before TCRalphabeta/CD19-depleted stem cell transplant. The encoded CDR3 is CASSLSGSPSPLHF. The sequenced DNA: TGTGCCAGCAGTTTATCGGGGTCCCCTTCACCCCTCCACTTT.